Below are 8 T cell receptor beta chains sequenced from a single sample in a study of cytomegalovirus exposure and HLA in healthy donors. PCR was performed using 60 Vbeta and 13 Jbeta primers. Profiling relied on immunoSEQ multiplex PCR, and the TCRdb table lists in-frame clones only, not all of them. The sample holds some 110,000 clones, about 16% seen once. Source material: PBMCs. All receptors derive from a female donor in good health and CMV-seronegative.

This clone was detected only a few times. The chain joins TRBV9 to TRBJ1-5; 7 bases are a match to TRBD1. The CDR3 consists of 15 residues. Germline V CDR1 and CDR2: SGDLS, YYNGEE. V was pared by 3 bases and J by 0 bases, with 3 bases of the junction left unmatched. The CDR3 region is CASSATGDSNQPQHF. Written as DNA, the CDR3 is TGTGCCAGCAGCGCCACAGGGGATAGCAATCAGCCCCAGCATTTT.

The gene calls are TRBV19 and TRBJ1-5; 10 nucleotides match TRBD1. The CDR3 is 16 residues long. Germline trimming cut 6 bases from V and 5 bases from J; bases unmatched to any gene: 10. Germline V gives CDR1 LNHDA, CDR2 SQIVND (reference sequence). The DNA for the CDR3 is TGTGCCAGTAGATCCGGGACAGGGGTGCGGTATCAGCCCCAGCATTTT. This codes for CASRSGTGVRYQPQHF.

The chain links TRBV7-9 to TRBJ2-7; no reliable D call. Trimming removed 4 bases from V and 3 bases from J, with 4 bases in between. The CDR3 sequence is 11 residues long. The germline gives CDR1 SEHNR, CDR2 FQNEAQ (reference sequence). The CDR3 here is CASSSNYEQYF. Written as DNA, the CDR3 is TGTGCCAGCAGCTCCAACTACGAGCAGTACTTC.

The chain carries TRBV6-5 and TRBJ1-2; 8 nucleotides align to TRBD1. V gave up 4 bases and J gave up 6 bases; unmatched junction bases: 7. Germline V CDR1 and CDR2: MNHEY, SVGAGI. The CDR3 covers 14 residues. In DNA form, the CDR3 reads TGTGCCAGCAGTTTAGGACAGGGCTCGGATGGCTACACCTTC. Residues: CASSLGQGSDGYTF.

The V gene is TRBV5-6, the J gene TRBJ2-5; 9 nucleotides match TRBD2. This CDR3 is 16 amino acids long. Germline V gene sequence: CDR1 SGHDT, CDR2 YYEEEE. V shed 1 base and J 5 bases; nucleotides not matched to a gene: 9. The CDR3: CASSLLLLAGYETQYF. The CDR3 bases are TGTGCCAGCAGCTTGTTACTGCTAGCGGGATATGAGACCCAGTACTTC.

The CDR3 nucleotides are TGTGCCAGCAGCCCGCGGACTAGCGGGAAATACGAGCAGTACTTC. It specifies CASSPRTSGKYEQYF. The chain joins TRBV7-8 to TRBJ2-7, with TRBD2 identical over 12 bases. J lost 4 bases, V lost 5 bases, and 6 bases had no gene match. This CDR3 is built from 15 residues. Germline CDR1 and CDR2: SGHVS and FQNEAQ.

This clone appeared a few times. V and J are TRBV4-3 and TRBJ1-2; 12 nucleotides align to TRBD1. CDR1 is LGHNA and CDR2 is YSLEER in the germline V gene. There are 18 residues in the CDR3. V was pared by 0 bases and J by 7 bases, with 12 bases of the junction left unmatched. The CDR3 protein is CASSQDFSGTGGIGGYTF. The DNA for the CDR3 is TGCGCCAGCAGCCAAGATTTTTCCGGGACAGGGGGCATAGGTGGCTACACCTTC.

This chain joins TRBV27 and TRBJ2-7; 7 bases match TRBD1. The germline gives CDR1 MNHEY, CDR2 SMNVEV (reference sequence). The V gene end was trimmed by 6 bases and the J gene end by 4 bases; junction bases not matched to a gene: 9. The CDR3 runs 14 residues. CDR3 region: CASSREGQIYEQYF. Here the CDR3 DNA reads TGTGCCAGCAGCAGAGAGGGACAGATTTACGAGCAGTACTTC.